This TCR beta chain was observed in a study of control samples from healthy donors and cancer patients. Generated by immunoSEQ multiplex PCR, the TCRdb table keeps only in-frame clones and is missing some. The data show about 160,000 clones, 90% to 95% seen once. J gave up 5 bases and V 5 bases, and 9 bases lay outside the gene matches. Germline CDR1 is LNHDA and CDR2 is SQIVND (reference sequence). CDR3 length equals 16 residues. Source material: blood. This TCR came from a woman younger than 45 in good health. This rearrangement joins TRBV19 to TRBJ1-4; 9 nucleotides align to TRBD1. The CDR3 loop reads CASSAQRDRANEKLFF. CDR3 DNA sequence: TGTGCCAGTAGTGCCCAACGGGACAGGGCGAATGAAAAACTGTTTTTT.